The rows below give T cell receptor beta chains drawn from one sample of a study of T cell responses to AZD1222 COVID-19 vaccine. Profiling relied on immunoSEQ multiplex PCR, and the TCRdb table lists in-frame clones only, not all of them. The data show 150,000 to 190,000 clones, 85% to 95% seen once. This material consisted of peripheral blood, taken 28 days after the second AZD1222 dose. These receptors came from an adult who received the AZD1222 COVID-19 vaccine. Each CDR3 is given with its conserved first and last residue. Fields, in order: D gene, clone size, J gene, V gene, CDR3 DNA, CDR3 protein. The D gene is left open where the match is weak. Some rows mark clone size as missing; the rest say once, few, many or name a class of expanded clone.

D: -
size: -
J: TRBJ1-2
V: TRBV6-5
DNA: TGTGCCAGCAGCGGCCAGGTTACCTATGGCTACACCTTC
CDR3: CASSGQVTYGYTF

D: TRBD1
size: few
J: TRBJ2-7
V: TRBV19
DNA: TGTGCCAGTAGTTTCCGGACAGGGGGCGAGCAGTACTTC
CDR3: CASSFRTGGEQYF

D: TRBD2
size: -
J: TRBJ2-1
V: TRBV9
DNA: TGTGCCAGCAGCGGAGGACTAGCGGCCTACAATGAGCAGTTCTTC
CDR3: CASSGGLAAYNEQFF

D: TRBD2
size: -
J: TRBJ2-7
V: TRBV6-5
DNA: TGTGCCAGCAGTCTACTAGCGGGAGCTGGTGAGCAGTACTTC
CDR3: CASSLLAGAGEQYF

D: TRBD1
size: -
J: TRBJ1-1
V: TRBV7-9
DNA: TGTGCCAGCAGTTTTGGAGGGACAGTCAACACTGAAGCTTTCTTT
CDR3: CASSFGGTVNTEAFF

D: -
size: -
J: TRBJ1-4
V: TRBV7-9
DNA: TGTGCCAGCAGCGCGGCAGCAACTAATGAAAAACTGTTTTTT
CDR3: CASSAAATNEKLFF

D: -
size: -
J: TRBJ2-1
V: TRBV5-4
DNA: TGTGCCAGCAGTCAACAAAGCGGTTCATACATTAACAATGAGCAGTTCTTC
CDR3: CASSQQSGSYINNEQFF

D: -
size: -
J: TRBJ1-1
V: TRBV6-5
DNA: TGTGCCAGCAGTTACTCGGGGGTCGGGGGGACTGAAGCTTTCTTT
CDR3: CASSYSGVGGTEAFF

D: -
size: -
J: TRBJ1-1
V: TRBV29-1
DNA: TGCAGCGTTGAAGGGTGGACTGAAGCTTTCTTT
CDR3: CSVEGWTEAFF

D: -
size: -
J: TRBJ2-3
V: TRBV6-4
DNA: TGTGCCAGCAGTCCGGGGGCCGGCACAGATACGCAGTATTTT
CDR3: CASSPGAGTDTQYF

D: -
size: once
J: TRBJ1-1
V: TRBV19
DNA: TGTGCCAGTAGTAGCAGGGAGGCCACTGAAGCTTTCTTT
CDR3: CASSSREATEAFF

D: TRBD1
size: -
J: TRBJ2-3
V: TRBV20-1
DNA: TGCAGTGCTAGTATCCGGGACAGGGGTACAGATACGCAGTATTTT
CDR3: CSASIRDRGTDTQYF

D: TRBD1
size: -
J: TRBJ1-2
V: TRBV18
DNA: TGTGCCAGCTCCCCTGGACAGGGCTATGGCTACACCTTC
CDR3: CASSPGQGYGYTF

D: TRBD1
size: -
J: TRBJ2-1
V: TRBV7-2
DNA: TGTGCCAGCAGCTTAAGCTTGACAGGGCTCGCCTACGAGCAGTTCTTC
CDR3: CASSLSLTGLAYEQFF

D: -
size: -
J: TRBJ1-5
V: TRBV12-3/TRBV12-4
DNA: TGTGCCAGCAGTCTAAATAGCAATCAGCCCCAGCATTTT
CDR3: CASSLNSNQPQHF

D: -
size: -
J: TRBJ1-2
V: TRBV6-5
DNA: TGTGCCAGCAGTTACGGGCCACCTGGTGGCTATGGCTACACCTTC
CDR3: CASSYGPPGGYGYTF

D: -
size: -
J: TRBJ2-7
V: TRBV7-2
DNA: TGTGCCAGCAGTACGGGACATTTCTACGAGCAGTACTTC
CDR3: CASSTGHFYEQYF

D: -
size: -
J: TRBJ2-3
V: TRBV30
DNA: TGTGCCTGGGGTGGGAGTTACGCAGATACGCAGTATTTT
CDR3: CAWGGSYADTQYF

D: -
size: once
J: TRBJ1-1
V: TRBV4-1
DNA: TGCGCCAGCAGCCAAGGACCGGTCACCACGAAGATGAACACTGAAGCTTTCTTT
CDR3: CASSQGPVTTKMNTEAFF

D: TRBD2
size: -
J: TRBJ2-7
V: TRBV2
DNA: TGTGCCGGCCGTAATAGCGGGGCCCTTGGCGAGCAGTACTTC
CDR3: CAGRNSGALGEQYF

D: -
size: -
J: TRBJ1-5
V: TRBV6-5
DNA: TGTGCCAGCAGCCATATCAGGGAGGATCTACAGCCCCAGCATTTT
CDR3: CASSHIREDLQPQHF

D: -
size: -
J: TRBJ1-1
V: TRBV6-5
DNA: TGTGCCAGCAGTTCGCGACCGAATGAAGCTTTCTTT
CDR3: CASSSRPNEAFF

D: -
size: -
J: TRBJ1-1
V: TRBV18
DNA: TGTGCCAGCTCACCAGGTCAGGGGTCGAACACTGAAGCTTTCTTT
CDR3: CASSPGQGSNTEAFF

D: -
size: -
J: TRBJ1-5
V: TRBV3-1/TRBV3-2
DNA: TGTGCCAGCAGCCCCGATCAAACCGCACTCGCGCCCCAGCATTTT
CDR3: CASSPDQTALAPQHF

D: TRBD2
size: -
J: TRBJ2-2
V: TRBV25-1
DNA: TGTGCCAGCACCCCAAGCTTGACTAGCGGCAACGGGGAGCTGTTTTTT
CDR3: CASTPSLTSGNGELFF

D: TRBD1
size: -
J: TRBJ1-4
V: TRBV27
DNA: TGTGCCAGCAGGGACAGGGGGGCTAAACTGTTTTTT
CDR3: CASRDRGAKLFF

D: -
size: -
J: TRBJ2-1
V: TRBV9
DNA: TGTGCCAGCAGCGTAGCCGTCAGGTCCAATGAGCAGTTCTTC
CDR3: CASSVAVRSNEQFF

D: TRBD2
size: -
J: TRBJ2-3
V: TRBV7-2
DNA: TGTGCCAGCAGCTTTGGGACTAGTTATGCAGATACGCAGTATTTT
CDR3: CASSFGTSYADTQYF

D: -
size: -
J: TRBJ2-6
V: TRBV7-8
DNA: TGTGCCAGCAGCCAATTCCCTCGGTGGGGCGGGTCCCCTGGGGCCAACGTCCTGACTTTC
CDR3: CASSQFPRWGGSPGANVLTF

D: TRBD1
size: -
J: TRBJ1-3
V: TRBV6-5
DNA: TGTGCCAGCAGTTCGCGGACAGGATGGGGAAACACCATATATTTT
CDR3: CASSSRTGWGNTIYF

D: -
size: -
J: TRBJ1-3
V: TRBV5-5
DNA: TGTGCCAGCAGCTTGTGGCAGACTGGAAACACCATATATTTT
CDR3: CASSLWQTGNTIYF

D: -
size: -
J: TRBJ1-2
V: TRBV7-3
DNA: TGTGCCAGCAGCTTAATTGGTGGGGCAGGAGGCTATGGCTACACCTTC
CDR3: CASSLIGGAGGYGYTF

D: -
size: once
J: TRBJ1-1
V: TRBV7-3
DNA: TGTGCCAGCAGTTCACCAGGGGAAACTGAAGCTTTCTTT
CDR3: CASSSPGETEAFF

D: -
size: -
J: TRBJ1-5
V: TRBV19
DNA: TGTGCCAGTAGTAGGGCAAGCAATCAGCCCCAGCATTTT
CDR3: CASSRASNQPQHF

D: TRBD2
size: -
J: TRBJ2-1
V: TRBV18
DNA: TGTGCCAGCTCACTCTTACTAGCGGGGGATTACAATGAGCAGTTCTTC
CDR3: CASSLLLAGDYNEQFF

D: TRBD2
size: -
J: TRBJ2-1
V: TRBV18
DNA: TGTGCCAGCTCCCAAACTGCCCTAGCGGGAGGGTACAATGAGCAGTTCTTC
CDR3: CASSQTALAGGYNEQFF

D: -
size: -
J: TRBJ1-1
V: TRBV27
DNA: TGTGCCAGCAGTTTAAAATCGCCTTTGCTTGGCCGGCGGAACACTGAAGCTTTCTTT
CDR3: CASSLKSPLLGRRNTEAFF

D: TRBD2
size: -
J: TRBJ2-3
V: TRBV27
DNA: TGTGCCAGCAGCCTAAGACCGGGGGGGAGGACAGATACGCAGTATTTT
CDR3: CASSLRPGGRTDTQYF

D: -
size: -
J: TRBJ2-7
V: TRBV14
DNA: TGTGCCAGCAGCGCCCTTTACGAGCAGTACTTC
CDR3: CASSALYEQYF

D: -
size: -
J: TRBJ1-5
V: TRBV3-1/TRBV3-2
DNA: TGTGCCAGCAGCCAAGATTATGGGACGACGCAGCCCCAGCATTTT
CDR3: CASSQDYGTTQPQHF

D: -
size: -
J: TRBJ1-3
V: TRBV30
DNA: TGTGCCTGGAGCCTTCCAGGGGCAATTCCTGGAAACACCATATATTTT
CDR3: CAWSLPGAIPGNTIYF

D: TRBD1
size: -
J: TRBJ1-6
V: TRBV27
DNA: TGTGCCAGCAGTTTATCATGGGGACAGGGGGCTTACCAGGATTCACCCCTCCACTTT
CDR3: CASSLSWGQGAYQDSPLHF

D: -
size: -
J: TRBJ2-7
V: TRBV6-5
DNA: TGTGCCAGCAGCTACACTAACACCGCCGGGCAGTACTTC
CDR3: CASSYTNTAGQYF

D: TRBD1
size: -
J: TRBJ1-6
V: TRBV3-1/TRBV3-2
DNA: TGTGCCAGCAGCCCACAGGGGGGCAATTCACCCCTCCACTTT
CDR3: CASSPQGGNSPLHF

D: -
size: -
J: TRBJ1-1
V: TRBV5-1
DNA: TGCGCCAGCAGTCCATCTGGCAGGGGCGACACTGAAGCTTTCTTT
CDR3: CASSPSGRGDTEAFF

D: -
size: -
J: TRBJ2-3
V: TRBV15
DNA: TGTGCCACCAGCAGAGGAAGCCCTAAGACAGATACGCAGTATTTT
CDR3: CATSRGSPKTDTQYF

D: TRBD1
size: -
J: TRBJ1-2
V: TRBV30
DNA: TGTGCCTGGATCCGGCAGGGGGTCGGTGGCTACACCTTC
CDR3: CAWIRQGVGGYTF

D: -
size: -
J: TRBJ2-7
V: TRBV27
DNA: TGTGCCAGCAGTTTTTCCGTACAAAGCGAGCAGTACTTC
CDR3: CASSFSVQSEQYF

D: TRBD1
size: -
J: TRBJ2-7
V: TRBV18
DNA: TGTGCCAGCTCACCACTGGGACAGGGGGGGTACGAGCAGTACTTC
CDR3: CASSPLGQGGYEQYF

D: -
size: -
J: TRBJ1-2
V: TRBV16
DNA: TGTGCCAGCAGCCAATCTGGTCGGCTTTATGGCTACACCTTC
CDR3: CASSQSGRLYGYTF

D: TRBD1
size: -
J: TRBJ1-6
V: TRBV6-6
DNA: TGTGCCAGCAGTTCAGCAGACAGGGGGAATTCACCCCTCCACTTT
CDR3: CASSSADRGNSPLHF

D: -
size: once
J: TRBJ1-2
V: TRBV27
DNA: TGTGCCAGCAGGCATCAAATTACGCCGACCTATGGCTACACCTTC
CDR3: CASRHQITPTYGYTF

D: -
size: -
J: TRBJ1-1
V: TRBV18
DNA: TGTGCCAGCTCACCAGGTTACAGGCCGAACACTGAAGCTTTCTTT
CDR3: CASSPGYRPNTEAFF

D: -
size: -
J: TRBJ1-1
V: TRBV11-2
DNA: TGTGCCAGCAACCTTGACAGGAACGTAGGTGAAGCTTTCTTT
CDR3: CASNLDRNVGEAFF

D: -
size: -
J: TRBJ1-3
V: TRBV5-4
DNA: TGTGCCAGCAGCTATGGAGGGACCAGCGGCATCTCTGGAAACACCATATATTTT
CDR3: CASSYGGTSGISGNTIYF

D: -
size: -
J: TRBJ2-3
V: TRBV7-9
DNA: TGTGCCAGCAGGGTAGGAACAGGGACAGATACGCAGTATTTT
CDR3: CASRVGTGTDTQYF